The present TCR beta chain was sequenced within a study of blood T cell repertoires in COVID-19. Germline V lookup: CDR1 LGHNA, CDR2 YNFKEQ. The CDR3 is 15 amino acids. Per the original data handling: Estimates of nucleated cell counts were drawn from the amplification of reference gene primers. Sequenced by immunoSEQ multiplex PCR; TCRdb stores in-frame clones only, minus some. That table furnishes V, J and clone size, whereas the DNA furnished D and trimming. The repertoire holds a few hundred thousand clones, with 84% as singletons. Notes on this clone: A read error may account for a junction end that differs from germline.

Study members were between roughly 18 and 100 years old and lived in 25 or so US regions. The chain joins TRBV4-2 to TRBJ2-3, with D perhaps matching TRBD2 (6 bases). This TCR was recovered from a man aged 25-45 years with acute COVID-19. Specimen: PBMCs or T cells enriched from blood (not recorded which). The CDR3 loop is CASSQAGTSTDTQYF. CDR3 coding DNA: TGTGCCAGCAGCCAGGCGGGAACTAGCACCGATACGCAGTATTTT.